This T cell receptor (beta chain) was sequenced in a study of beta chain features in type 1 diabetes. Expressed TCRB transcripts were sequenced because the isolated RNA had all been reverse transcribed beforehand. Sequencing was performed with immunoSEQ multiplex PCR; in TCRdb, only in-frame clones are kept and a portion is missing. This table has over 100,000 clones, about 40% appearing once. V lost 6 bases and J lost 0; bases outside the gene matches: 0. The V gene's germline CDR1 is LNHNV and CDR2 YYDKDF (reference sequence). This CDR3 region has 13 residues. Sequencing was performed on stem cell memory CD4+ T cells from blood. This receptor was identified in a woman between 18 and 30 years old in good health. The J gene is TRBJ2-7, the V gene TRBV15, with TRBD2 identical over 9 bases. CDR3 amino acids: CATRTSGSYEQYF. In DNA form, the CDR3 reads TGTGCCACCAGGACTAGCGGCTCCTACGAGCAGTACTTC.